The entry that follows covers one TCR beta chain sequence. The antigen is unknown. Between the trimmed V and J ends, which lost 5 bases and 7 bases, there was a span of 16 bases. This CDR3 has 14 residues. Germline V gene lookup returns CDR1 LGHNA and CDR2 YNFKEQ. Sequencing was performed with immunoSEQ multiplex PCR; in TCRdb, only in-frame clones are kept and a portion is missing. This sample yields 12,000 to 15,000 clones, of which over 75% are seen a single time; approximately 3% belongs to the top ten. These data originate in a study of immune evolution from preneoplasia to lung adenocarcinoma. Nucleic acids came from premalignant or tumor cells enriched by macro-dissection. Study results and caveats: From normal lung to invasive adenocarcinoma, top clone frequencies appeared to decrease. KRAS-mutant nodules had the highest T cell clonality.

Sequencing used FFPE lung adenocarcinoma in situ tissue. The TCR originated in a donor at least 70 years old with lung adenocarcinoma. The genes are TRBV4-2 and TRBJ2-3; TRBD2 is a possible D gene (7 bases). The CDR3: CASSDRGAYHTQYF. In DNA, the CDR3 is TGTGCCAGCAGCGACCGGGGGGCGTACCATACGCAGTATTTT.